This TCR beta chain was obtained from a study of blood T cell repertoires in COVID-19 (dated by TCRdb to the early 2020s). Describing the broader study: Samples covering the acute and convalescent phases of COVID-19 were provided by collaborators in the United States, Italy and Spain. The samples were drawn from two sources: the first 160 participants of the ongoing ImmuneRACE study, and some 1,300 subjects contributed by 6 global collaborators. The sample metadata nearly always contained a de-identified subject ID, COVID-19 status, age in years and sex. The repertoires were made available in a free public database intended to serve as a resource for research on the immune response to SARS-CoV-2. The prospective study material was composed of cDNA or gDNA derived from T cells, B-cell-depleted T cells, or PBMCs. Where HLA class I and class II types were available, the types were taken from metadata supplied by the sample provider, not from assay-based typing. Deeply sampled blood TCRbeta repertoires from subjects exposed to, actively infected with, or recovered from COVID-19 were included in the dataset. Overall study results and their limits: The quantity of clinical and demographic metadata differed by source and by participant and was supplied without curation.

Each collaborating institution followed its own protocols to collect whole blood in K2EDTA tubes. For TCRbeta analysis, collaborators shipped samples as frozen whole blood, isolated PBMCs, or DNA extracted from either of those sample types. TCRbeta CDR3 regions were amplified from genomic DNA using the immunoSEQ Assay, a bias-controlled multiplex PCR. The authors' pipeline ran thus. Nucleated cell counts per sample were estimated from amplification of reference gene primers within the assay. Sequence reads were collapsed and filtered to measure the absolute abundance of every unique TCRbeta CDR3 rearrangement. For each sample, productive Simpson clonality was calculated by taking the square root of Simpson's diversity index across productive rearrangements. Drawn from immuneACCESS, this table holds only the in-frame rearrangements with V and J called that TCRdb kept. Clones are partly lost; checked studies trace under half to an unresolved V gene and leave the rest unexplained. Clonal size and the V and J genes are those of that table, whereas D and trimming came from the DNA. Recorded for this sample are about 50,000 clones; approximately 85% of them occurred a single time. About 6.5% of the sample is held by the ten biggest clonotypes.

This clone has only one observation. No cognate antigen has been identified for it. Per-nucleotide qualities are absent, and no much larger clonotype sits a single base away. The germline V gene (reference sequence) yields GTSNPN for CDR1 and SVGIG for CDR2. The CDR3 sequence holds 13 residues, the cysteine and phenylalanine included. Just the 39-base CDR3 DNA is kept, in frame starting at base 1. V is reduced by 0 bases and J by 1 base, leaving a spacing of 6 bases between them. Sequencing was performed on peripheral blood. The chain links TRBV30 with TRBJ1-1, with no reliable assignment of the D segment. The TCR originated in a man aged 55 to 70 with acute or convalescent COVID-19. The DNA sequence is TGTGCCTGGAGTGTACTTGCGAACACTGAAGCTTTCTTT. Protein translation: CAWSVLANTEAFF. Full variable domain (CDR3 extended with the reference TRBV30 and TRBJ1-1 proteins): SQTIHQWPATLVQPVGSPLSLECTVEGTSNPNLYWYRQAAGRGLQLLFYSVGIGQISSEVPQNLSASRPQDRQFILSSKKLLLSDSGFYLCAWSVLANTEAFFGQGTRLTVV.